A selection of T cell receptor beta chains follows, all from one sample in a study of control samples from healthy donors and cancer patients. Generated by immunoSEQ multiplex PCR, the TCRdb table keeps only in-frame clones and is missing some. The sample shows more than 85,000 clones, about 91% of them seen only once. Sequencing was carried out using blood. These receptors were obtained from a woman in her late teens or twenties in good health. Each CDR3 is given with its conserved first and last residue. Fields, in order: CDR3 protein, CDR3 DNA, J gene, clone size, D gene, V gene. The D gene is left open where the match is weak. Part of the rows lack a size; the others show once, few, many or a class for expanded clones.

CASSYGPATYNEQFF | TGTGCCAGCAGTTATGGACCGGCGACCTACAATGAGCAGTTCTTC | TRBJ2-1 | . | . | TRBV6-2/TRBV6-3
CASSYKVTPQPQHF | TGTGCCAGCAGTTATAAGGTGACTCCCCAGCCCCAGCATTTT | TRBJ1-5 | few | . | TRBV6-2/TRBV6-3
CASSLQTRGLSEQFF | TGTGCCAGCAGCCTGCAAACTAGGGGGCTTAGCGAGCAGTTCTTC | TRBJ2-1 | . | TRBD1 | TRBV2
CASSEKGSLSYEQYF | TGTGCCAGCAGTGAGAAGGGCAGCCTCTCCTACGAGCAGTACTTC | TRBJ2-7 | . | . | TRBV6-4
CASSLESQFPNSPLHF | TGCGCCAGCAGCTTGGAAAGTCAGTTTCCGAATTCACCCCTCCACTTT | TRBJ1-6 | . | . | TRBV5-1
CASSYSRGNTEAFF | TGTGCCAGCAGTTACTCTAGGGGGAACACTGAAGCTTTCTTT | TRBJ1-1 | . | . | TRBV6-5
CASSLGSDGGHGTDTQYF | TGTGCCAGCAGCTTAGGCTCCGACGGGGGGCACGGCACAGATACGCAGTATTTT | TRBJ2-3 | . | . | TRBV11-3
CASSERKNYGYTF | TGTGCCAGCAGTGAAAGGAAGAACTATGGCTACACCTTC | TRBJ1-2 | . | . | TRBV6-1
CASSQLAGGPHGELFF | TGTGCCAGCAGCCAACTAGCGGGGGGGCCCCACGGGGAGCTGTTTTTT | TRBJ2-2 | . | TRBD2 | TRBV2
CASSFDASGKYTDTQYF | TGTGCCAGCAGCTTCGACGCTAGCGGGAAGTACACAGATACGCAGTATTTT | TRBJ2-3 | . | TRBD2 | TRBV7-3
CASSLDRATEAFF | TGTGCCAGCAGCTTAGACAGGGCCACTGAAGCTTTCTTT | TRBJ1-1 | . | TRBD1 | TRBV5-5
CASSIGPSYEQYF | TGTGCCAGTAGTATAGGGCCCTCCTACGAGCAGTACTTC | TRBJ2-7 | . | . | TRBV19
CATSDHNRLSGANVLTF | TGTGCCACCAGTGATCATAACAGGTTGAGTGGGGCCAACGTCCTGACTTTC | TRBJ2-6 | . | . | TRBV24-1
CASSPGQGFTGELFF | TGTGCCAGCAGCCCGGGACAGGGTTTCACCGGGGAGCTGTTTTTT | TRBJ2-2 | . | TRBD1 | TRBV5-6
CASSQGQPNQPQHF | TGCGCCAGCAGCCAAGGACAGCCTAATCAGCCCCAGCATTTT | TRBJ1-5 | few | . | TRBV4-1
CASGVQTGGFYGYTF | TGTGCCAGCGGAGTTCAGACAGGGGGATTCTATGGCTACACCTTC | TRBJ1-2 | . | TRBD1 | TRBV11-2
CATSDLRTGQGAREQYF | TGTGCCACCAGTGATTTGAGAACGGGACAGGGGGCGCGCGAGCAGTACTTC | TRBJ2-7 | . | TRBD1 | TRBV24-1
CASTRGQGENNQYF | TGTGCCAGCACCCGCGGACAGGGGGAAAATAATCAGTACTTC | TRBJ2-4 | . | . | TRBV21-1
CASRKRERGYTF | TGTGCCAGCAGGAAAAGGGAACGTGGCTACACCTTC | TRBJ1-2 | . | . | TRBV6-5
CASSLAPAGTMDTEAFF | TGTGCCAGCAGCTTAGCCCCGGCAGGTACGATGGACACTGAAGCTTTCTTT | TRBJ1-1 | . | . | TRBV7-6
CASSELDTQYF | TGTGCCAGCAGCGAACTAGATACGCAGTATTTT | TRBJ2-3 | . | . | TRBV2
CASSWGQDYGYTF | TGTGCCAGCAGCTGGGGACAGGACTATGGCTACACCTTC | TRBJ1-2 | . | TRBD1 | TRBV7-9
CASSFEGTATDTQYF | TGTGCCAGCAGCTTTGAAGGGACGGCCACAGATACGCAGTATTTT | TRBJ2-3 | . | . | TRBV7-9